Listed below are T cell receptor beta chains from one sample, sequenced in a study of T-cell reconstitution after alpha-beta-depleted transplantation in children. One entry per CDR3 protein results from TCRdb running MiXCR on the PCR reads. The sample contains about 830,000 distinct CDR3 sequences, about 16% of which appear only once. The sample consisted of PBMCs, mostly from graft donor cells, taken 360 days after TCRalphabeta/CD19-depleted stem cell transplant. These receptor sequences come from a male patient younger than 18 who had a stem cell transplant for acute lymphoblastic leukemia, so the T cells may come from the graft donor. Both conserved end residues are part of each CDR3. A D gene is named only where the DNA matches it firmly. Expanded clones get a size class; other rows say once, few or many, or leave the size out.

v_call	cdr3_length	clone_size	j_call	d_call	cdr3_aa	cdr3_nt
TRBV24-1	15	-	TRBJ2-1	-	CATSEGGAGYNEQFF	TGTGCCACCAGTGAGGGGGGCGCGGGTTACAATGAGCAGTTCTTC
TRBV7-8	20	once	TRBJ2-3	TRBD1	CASSDRDRSFLEPSTDTQYF	TGTGCCAGCAGCGATAGGGACAGGAGCTTTCTAGAACCTAGCACAGATACGCAGTATTTT
TRBV5-1	16	many	TRBJ2-3	TRBD2	CASSLEPGGNTDTQYF	TGCGCCAGCAGCTTGGAACCGGGAGGGAACACAGATACGCAGTATTTT
TRBV20-1	17	few	TRBJ2-1	TRBD2	CSARALAGVRGYNEQFF	TGCAGTGCTAGAGCCCTAGCGGGAGTTAGGGGGTACAATGAGCAGTTCTTC
TRBV11-2	15	-	TRBJ2-7	-	CASSLIQGKGYEQYF	TGTGCCAGCAGCTTAATCCAGGGGAAGGGCTACGAGCAGTACTTC
TRBV12-3/TRBV12-4	13	many	TRBJ1-5	-	CASRVEGNQPQHF	TGTGCCAGCAGGGTGGAGGGCAATCAGCCCCAGCATTTT
TRBV6-5	15	few	TRBJ2-4	-	CASSFRGVAKNIQYF	TGTGCCAGCAGTTTCAGGGGGGTAGCCAAAAACATTCAGTACTTC
TRBV9	15	-	TRBJ2-2	-	CASSARLGVTGELFF	TGTGCCAGCAGCGCCCGCCTGGGGGTCACCGGGGAGCTGTTTTTT
TRBV20-1	13	few	TRBJ2-1	TRBD2	CSETSGSYNEQFF	TGCAGTGAAACTAGCGGATCCTACAATGAGCAGTTCTTC
TRBV25-1	12	few	TRBJ1-3	-	CASSEWGNTIYF	TGTGCCAGCAGTGAATGGGGAAACACCATATATTTT
TRBV7-9	12	few	TRBJ2-1	-	CASTLSMGQQFF	TGTGCCAGCACCCTTAGCATGGGGCAACAGTTCTTC
TRBV28	12	many	TRBJ2-7	-	CASSSPYYEQYF	TGTGCCAGCAGTTCCCCTTATTACGAGCAGTACTTC
TRBV12-3/TRBV12-4	11	-	TRBJ2-7	-	CATGMTGEQYF	TGTGCCACCGGAATGACGGGCGAGCAGTACTTC
TRBV4-1	19	-	TRBJ2-1	-	CASSQDRLRGGGSLNEQFF	TGCGCCAGCAGCCAAGATCGACTCCGAGGTGGGGGGAGTTTAAATGAGCAGTTCTTC
TRBV4-1	14	few	TRBJ2-7	-	CASSSITPSYEQYF	TGCGCCAGCAGCTCAATAACTCCTTCCTACGAGCAGTACTTC